This is a list of T cell receptor beta chains from one sample in a study of blood T cell repertoires in COVID-19. Sequencing was performed with immunoSEQ multiplex PCR; in TCRdb, only in-frame clones are kept and a portion is missing. Here the sample spans about 480,000 clones, 88% being singletons. Sequencing input: PBMCs or T cells enriched from blood (not recorded which). The receptors stem from a woman in her thirties or forties who had recovered from COVID-19. CDR3s include the opening cysteine and the closing phenylalanine or tryptophan. The order of the fields is clone size, CDR3 length, D gene, V gene, J gene, CDR3 DNA, CDR3 protein. A D gene is named only where the DNA matches it firmly. Some rows have no size entry. The others give once, few or many, or a class for an expanded clone.

clone size: NA; CDR3 length: 20; D gene: TRBD1; V gene: TRBV27; J gene: TRBJ1-1; CDR3 DNA: TGTGCCAGCAGTTTATCGTTCTCACCGGGACAGGGGTCAATGAACACTGAAGCTTTCTTT; CDR3 protein: CASSLSFSPGQGSMNTEAFF
clone size: NA; CDR3 length: 18; D gene: TRBD2; V gene: TRBV7-8; J gene: TRBJ2-7; CDR3 DNA: TGTGCCAGCAGCTTAGGTGGGCGGAGACTAGCGGAGGTCTACGAGCAGTACTTC; CDR3 protein: CASSLGGRRLAEVYEQYF
clone size: NA; CDR3 length: 15; D gene: NA; V gene: TRBV6-2/TRBV6-3; J gene: TRBJ2-2; CDR3 DNA: TGTGCCAGCAGTTACTCGGTCAGCGGGACCGGGGAGCTGTTTTTT; CDR3 protein: CASSYSVSGTGELFF
clone size: NA; CDR3 length: 12; D gene: NA; V gene: TRBV2; J gene: TRBJ1-2; CDR3 DNA: TGTGCCAGCACTTATGGGGGCGATGGCTACACCTTC; CDR3 protein: CASTYGGDGYTF
clone size: NA; CDR3 length: 16; D gene: TRBD1; V gene: TRBV5-1; J gene: TRBJ2-7; CDR3 DNA: TGCGCCAGCAGGCAGGGGACAGGCGGGATAATCTACGAGCAGTACTTC; CDR3 protein: CASRQGTGGIIYEQYF
clone size: NA; CDR3 length: 15; D gene: TRBD2; V gene: TRBV11-3; J gene: TRBJ2-1; CDR3 DNA: TGTGCCAGCAGCGTTACTAGCGGGAGGTACAATGAGCAGTTCTTC; CDR3 protein: CASSVTSGRYNEQFF
clone size: once; CDR3 length: 15; D gene: NA; V gene: TRBV25-1; J gene: TRBJ1-5; CDR3 DNA: TGTGCCAGCAGTGATGGGGGAGGTAGCAATCAGCCCCAGCATTTT; CDR3 protein: CASSDGGGSNQPQHF
clone size: once; CDR3 length: 13; D gene: TRBD1; V gene: TRBV7-2; J gene: TRBJ1-2; CDR3 DNA: TGTGCCAGCAGCCTTATACAGGGGAATGGCTACACCTTC; CDR3 protein: CASSLIQGNGYTF
clone size: NA; CDR3 length: 15; D gene: TRBD1; V gene: TRBV30; J gene: TRBJ2-5; CDR3 DNA: TGTGCCTGGTCCCTGGCAGGGGGTTACGCAGAGACCCAGTACTTC; CDR3 protein: CAWSLAGGYAETQYF
clone size: NA; CDR3 length: 18; D gene: TRBD2; V gene: TRBV9; J gene: TRBJ2-2; CDR3 DNA: TGTGCCAGCAGCCGAGGACTAGCGGGAGGGGTAAACACCGGGGAGCTGTTTTTT; CDR3 protein: CASSRGLAGGVNTGELFF
clone size: NA; CDR3 length: 14; D gene: NA; V gene: TRBV11-2; J gene: TRBJ2-1; CDR3 DNA: TGTGCCAGCAGCTTAGCAGGACAGTTCAATGAGCAGTTCTTC; CDR3 protein: CASSLAGQFNEQFF
clone size: NA; CDR3 length: 15; D gene: NA; V gene: TRBV7-9; J gene: TRBJ2-3; CDR3 DNA: TGTGCCAGCAGCTTCCTAGCTGCTAGCACAGATACGCAGTATTTT; CDR3 protein: CASSFLAASTDTQYF
clone size: NA; CDR3 length: 17; D gene: TRBD1; V gene: TRBV7-9; J gene: TRBJ1-4; CDR3 DNA: TGTGCCAGCGCTGATATATTGGACAGGGGGCTAGGGGAAAAACTGTTTTTT; CDR3 protein: CASADILDRGLGEKLFF
clone size: NA; CDR3 length: 17; D gene: TRBD1; V gene: TRBV10-3; J gene: TRBJ2-7; CDR3 DNA: TGTGCCATCAGCGGAGGGGGTGACAGGGGGCGAATCTACGAGCAGTACTTC; CDR3 protein: CAISGGGDRGRIYEQYF
clone size: NA; CDR3 length: 18; D gene: TRBD1; V gene: TRBV10-3; J gene: TRBJ2-7; CDR3 DNA: TGTGCCATCAGTGAGTCAAACAGGGGGCACTCTGCGGGGAACGAGCAGTACTTC; CDR3 protein: CAISESNRGHSAGNEQYF
clone size: NA; CDR3 length: 13; D gene: TRBD1; V gene: TRBV25-1; J gene: TRBJ1-3; CDR3 DNA: TGTGCCAGCATGGACAGGGTTTCAACCACCATATATTTT; CDR3 protein: CASMDRVSTTIYF
clone size: NA; CDR3 length: 14; D gene: TRBD1; V gene: TRBV7-6; J gene: TRBJ2-5; CDR3 DNA: TGTGCCAGCAGCTCCCTCACCAGGGGGGAGACCCAGTACTTC; CDR3 protein: CASSSLTRGETQYF
clone size: NA; CDR3 length: 12; D gene: NA; V gene: TRBV6-5; J gene: TRBJ2-2; CDR3 DNA: TGTGCCAGCAGTTATCCGGGGGGGGAGCTGTTTTTT; CDR3 protein: CASSYPGGELFF
clone size: NA; CDR3 length: 14; D gene: NA; V gene: TRBV10-3; J gene: TRBJ1-3; CDR3 DNA: TGTGCCATCAGTGAGTCTCCGTCTGGAAACACCATATATTTT; CDR3 protein: CAISESPSGNTIYF
clone size: NA; CDR3 length: 14; D gene: NA; V gene: TRBV5-6; J gene: TRBJ1-1; CDR3 DNA: TGTGCCAGCACCCTAAGGGGGGGGAACACTGAAGCTTTCTTT; CDR3 protein: CASTLRGGNTEAFF
clone size: NA; CDR3 length: 16; D gene: NA; V gene: TRBV3-1/TRBV3-2; J gene: TRBJ2-6; CDR3 DNA: TGTGCCAGCAGCTCCACGATCTACTCTGGGGCCAACGTCCTGACTTTC; CDR3 protein: CASSSTIYSGANVLTF
clone size: once; CDR3 length: 17; D gene: NA; V gene: TRBV18; J gene: TRBJ1-3; CDR3 DNA: TGTGCCAGCTCCCGCGTGGCGGGGCCCAGCTCTGGAAACACCATATATTTT; CDR3 protein: CASSRVAGPSSGNTIYF
clone size: NA; CDR3 length: 15; D gene: TRBD1; V gene: TRBV24-1; J gene: TRBJ2-7; CDR3 DNA: TGTGCCACCAGCCCGGGACAGGGGCGATCCTACGAGCAGTACTTC; CDR3 protein: CATSPGQGRSYEQYF
clone size: NA; CDR3 length: 16; D gene: TRBD1; V gene: TRBV14; J gene: TRBJ1-1; CDR3 DNA: TGTGCCAGCAGCCAAGCCCTTGGGACAGGGAGTACTGAAGCTTTCTTT; CDR3 protein: CASSQALGTGSTEAFF
clone size: few; CDR3 length: 15; D gene: TRBD1; V gene: TRBV11-3; J gene: TRBJ1-3; CDR3 DNA: TGTGCCAGCAGCGAAGGGGGCCACTCTGGAAACACCATATATTTT; CDR3 protein: CASSEGGHSGNTIYF
clone size: NA; CDR3 length: 18; D gene: NA; V gene: TRBV7-2; J gene: TRBJ2-6; CDR3 DNA: TGTGCCAGCAGCTTAGTGGGGCCAGGTGGTGCCGGGGCCAACGTCCTGACTTTC; CDR3 protein: CASSLVGPGGAGANVLTF